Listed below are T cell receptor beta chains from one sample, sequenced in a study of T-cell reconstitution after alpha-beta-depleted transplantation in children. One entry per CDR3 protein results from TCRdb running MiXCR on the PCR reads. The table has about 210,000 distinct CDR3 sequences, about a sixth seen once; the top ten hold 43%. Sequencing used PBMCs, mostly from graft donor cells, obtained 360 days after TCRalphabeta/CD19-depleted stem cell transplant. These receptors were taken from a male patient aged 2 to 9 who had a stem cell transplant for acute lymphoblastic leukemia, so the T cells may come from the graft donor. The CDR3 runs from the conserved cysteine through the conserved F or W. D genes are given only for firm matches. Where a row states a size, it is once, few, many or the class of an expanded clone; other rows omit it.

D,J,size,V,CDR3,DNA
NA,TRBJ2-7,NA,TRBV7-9,CASSGSQAYEQYF,TGTGCCAGCTCGGGCAGCCAGGCCTACGAGCAGTACTTC
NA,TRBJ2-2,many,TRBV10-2,CASSELRGTGELFF,TGCGCCAGCAGTGAGTTGAGGGGCACCGGGGAGCTGTTTTTT
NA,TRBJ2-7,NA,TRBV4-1,CASSQGGSYEQYF,TGCGCCAGCAGCCAAGGAGGGAGCTACGAGCAGTACTTC
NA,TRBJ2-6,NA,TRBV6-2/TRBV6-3,CASSPPGRRSSGANVLTF,TGTGCCAGCAGTCCTCCGGGTAGACGTAGCTCTGGGGCCAACGTCCTGACTTTC
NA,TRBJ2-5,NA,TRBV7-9,CASSPTPDQETQYF,TGTGCCAGCAGCCCCACGCCCGACCAAGAGACCCAGTACTTC
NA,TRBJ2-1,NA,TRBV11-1,CASSLARRHEQFF,TGTGCCAGCAGCTTAGCAAGACGGCATGAGCAGTTCTTC
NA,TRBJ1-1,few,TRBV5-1,CASSLVWGAEAFF,TGCGCCAGCAGCTTGGTGTGGGGCGCAGAAGCTTTCTTT
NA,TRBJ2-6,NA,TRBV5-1,CASSLMLGSLEFSGANVLTF,TGCGCCAGCAGCTTAATGCTCGGGTCCTTAGAATTCTCTGGGGCCAACGTCCTGACTTTC
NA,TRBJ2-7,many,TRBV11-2,CASSLDQGTYEQYF,TGTGCCAGCAGCTTAGATCAGGGGACCTACGAGCAGTACTTC
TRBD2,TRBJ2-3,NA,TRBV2,CAICLHLAGGPRTDTQYF,TGTGCCATCTGTTTACATCTAGCGGGGGGCCCCCGGACAGATACGCAGTATTTT
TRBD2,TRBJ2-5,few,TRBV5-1,CASSLASGEQETQYF,TGCGCCAGCAGCTTGGCTAGCGGGGAACAAGAGACCCAGTACTTC
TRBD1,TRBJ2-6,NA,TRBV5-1,CASSLGQGLGSGANVLTF,TGCGCCAGCAGCCTCGGACAGGGGTTGGGCTCTGGGGCCAACGTCCTGACTTTC
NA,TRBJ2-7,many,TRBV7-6,CASSLWALSSSYEQYF,TGTGCCAGCAGCTTATGGGCCCTTTCCTCTTCCTACGAGCAGTACTTC
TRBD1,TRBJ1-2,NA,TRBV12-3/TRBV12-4,CASSKGGSGSYGYTF,TGTGCCAGCAGTAAAGGGGGCAGCGGCTCCTATGGCTACACCTTC
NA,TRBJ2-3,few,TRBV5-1,CASTPRTRTDTQYF,TGCGCCAGCACCCCCCGGACCCGCACAGATACGCAGTATTTT
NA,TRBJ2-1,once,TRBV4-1,CASSQDPRGHEQFF,TGCGCCAGCAGCCAAGATCCCCGGGGACATGAGCAGTTCTTC
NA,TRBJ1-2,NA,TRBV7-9,CASSLPSGPTSGYTF,TGTGCCAGCAGCTTGCCCTCAGGTCCTACAAGTGGCTACACCTTC
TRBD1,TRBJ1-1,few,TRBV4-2,CASSTGQGSEAFF,TGTGCCAGCAGCACGGGACAGGGATCTGAAGCTTTCTTT
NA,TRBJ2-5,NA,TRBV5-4,CASSLSDPGETQYF,TGTGCCAGCAGCTTGTCGGACCCAGGGGAGACCCAGTACTTC
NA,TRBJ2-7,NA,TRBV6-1,CASRGPPGHKISYEQYF,TGTGCCAGCAGAGGACCGCCGGGACACAAGATCTCCTACGAGCAGTACTTC
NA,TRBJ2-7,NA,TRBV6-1,CASSDGREYEQYF,TGTGCCAGCAGTGACGGCAGGGAATACGAGCAGTACTTC
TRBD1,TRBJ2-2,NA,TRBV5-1,CASSTLTGVNTGELFF,TGCGCCAGCAGCACCCTGACAGGGGTGAACACCGGGGAGCTGTTTTTT
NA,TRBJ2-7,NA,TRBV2,CASSERTGIGSYEQYF,TGTGCCAGCAGTGAACGAACAGGGATCGGATCCTACGAGCAGTACTTC
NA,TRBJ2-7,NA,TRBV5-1,CASSWTDEQYEQYF,TGCGCCAGCAGCTGGACCGACGAGCAGTACGAGCAGTACTTC
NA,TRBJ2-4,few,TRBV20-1,CSAVGLSKNIQYF,TGCAGTGCTGTGGGTCTATCCAAAAACATTCAGTACTTC
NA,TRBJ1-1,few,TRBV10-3,CAISESAGNTEAFF,TGTGCCATCAGTGAGTCGGCGGGGAACACTGAAGCTTTCTTT
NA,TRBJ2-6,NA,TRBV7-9,CASSSRQDTSGANVLTF,TGTGCCAGCAGCTCTCGACAGGACACCTCTGGGGCCAACGTCCTGACTTTC
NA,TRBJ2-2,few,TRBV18,CASSPPSTGNTGELFF,TGTGCCAGCTCACCACCCAGTACAGGAAACACCGGGGAGCTGTTTTTT
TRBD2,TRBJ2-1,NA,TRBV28,CASSLWALSGRLYNEQFF,TGTGCCAGCAGTTTATGGGCCCTTAGCGGGAGGTTGTACAATGAGCAGTTCTTC
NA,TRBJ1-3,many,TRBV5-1,CASSPDRDRYTIYF,TGCGCCAGCAGCCCGGACCGGGACCGTTACACCATATATTTT
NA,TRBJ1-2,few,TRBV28,CASSPYEILDYGYTF,TGTGCCAGCAGTCCCTACGAAATTTTGGACTATGGCTACACCTTC
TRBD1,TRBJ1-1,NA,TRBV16,CASLGQGAGEAFF,TGTGCCAGCTTAGGACAGGGGGCCGGTGAAGCTTTCTTT
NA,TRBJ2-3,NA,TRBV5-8,CASTQGRTDTQYF,TGTGCCAGCACGCAGGGGAGGACAGATACGCAGTATTTT
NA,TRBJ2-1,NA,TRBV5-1,CASSLGEGAEQFF,TGCGCCAGCAGCTTGGGGGAGGGGGCTGAGCAGTTCTTC
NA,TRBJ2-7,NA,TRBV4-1,CASSPDKGNLYEQYF,TGCGCCAGCAGCCCAGACAAGGGAAATCTCTACGAGCAGTACTTC
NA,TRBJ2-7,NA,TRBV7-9,CASSPSKGRGIYEQYF,TGTGCCAGCAGCCCCTCTAAGGGTCGCGGAATCTACGAGCAGTACTTC
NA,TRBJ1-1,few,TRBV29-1,CSGLQGGSTEAFF,TGCAGCGGGTTACAGGGAGGGAGCACTGAAGCTTTCTTT
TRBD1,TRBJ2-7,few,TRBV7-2,CASSLPIRSPGQDAFYEQYF,TGTGCCAGCAGCTTACCGATTCGCTCACCCGGACAGGACGCCTTCTACGAGCAGTACTTC
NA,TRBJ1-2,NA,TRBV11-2,CASSLDPDINYGYTF,TGTGCCAGCAGCTTAGATCCGGACATCAACTATGGCTACACCTTC
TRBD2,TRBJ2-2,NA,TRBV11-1,CASSLREENTGELFF,TGTGCCAGCAGCTTACGGGAGGAGAACACCGGGGAGCTGTTTTTT
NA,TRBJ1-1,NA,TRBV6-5,CASSYGVANTEAFF,TGTGCCAGCAGTTACGGGGTGGCGAACACTGAAGCTTTCTTT
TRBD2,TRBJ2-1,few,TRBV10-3,CAISESLAGENEQFF,TGTGCCATCAGTGAGTCTCTAGCGGGTGAAAATGAGCAGTTCTTC
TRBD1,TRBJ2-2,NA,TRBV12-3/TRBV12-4,CASSPWDREDTGELFF,TGTGCCAGCAGTCCGTGGGACAGGGAGGACACCGGGGAGCTGTTTTTT
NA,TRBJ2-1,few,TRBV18,CASSPSPNEQFF,TGTGCCAGCTCACCAAGTCCTAATGAGCAGTTCTTC
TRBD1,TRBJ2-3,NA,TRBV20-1,CSAPPGPGGGTDTQYF,TGCAGTGCCCCCCCCGGTCCAGGGGGCGGTACAGATACGCAGTATTTT
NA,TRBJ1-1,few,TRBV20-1,CSAHPGGANTEAFF,TGCAGTGCTCACCCGGGGGGGGCGAACACTGAAGCTTTCTTT